The clone carrying this TCR beta chain was counted between two and nine times. What it recognizes is unknown. These data are taken from a study of CD8 T cells in ankylosing spondylitis. TCRdb ran MiXCR on the 5' RACE reads and lists one entry per CDR3 protein. Here the sample spans about 700,000 distinct CDR3 sequences, 19% being singletons. The CDR3 runs 14 residues. The germline V and J ends were trimmed by 0 bases and 0 bases, with 6 bases remaining between them. General observations from the study: Typical of ankylosing spondylitis blood, it appeared, was a TCR beta motif of roughly eight highly homologous variants. Significant enrichment of disease-linked clones was reportedly seen in matched ankylosing spondylitis synovial fluid.

Input material: blood, either unsorted or a sorted T cell fraction (not recorded which). The J gene is TRBJ2-7, the V gene TRBV12-3 or TRBV12-4; D not resolved. The receptor comes from a male donor with ankylosing spondylitis. CDR3: CASSLAQSSYEQYF. The CDR3 DNA is TGTGCCAGCAGTTTAGCACAAAGCTCCTACGAGCAGTACTTC.